Below are 32 T cell receptor beta chains sequenced from a single sample in a study of OX40 agonist ivuxolimab in advanced cancers. Produced via immunoSEQ multiplex PCR; TCRdb's table is partial and in-frame only. The repertoire consists of 80,000 or so clones, with roughly 84% occurring once and the leading ten covering 5.5% to 7.5%. The specimen was CD4+ or CD8+ T cells sorted from blood, collected in a trial of the OX40 agonist ivuxolimab. These receptors were collected from an adult with an advanced solid tumor such as melanoma, head and neck, liver or kidney cancer.

V is TRBV5-5 and J is TRBJ1-2; 9 positions agree with TRBD1. Losses at the gene ends were 1 base for V and 3 bases for J; bases not matched to a gene: 4. The CDR3 sequence is 15 residues long. Looked up from germline, CDR1 is SGHKS and CDR2 is YYEKEE (reference sequence). CDR3 protein: CASSLSGQGYYGYTF. The CDR3 region has the DNA TGTGCCAGCAGCTTGTCGGGACAGGGATACTATGGCTACACCTTC.

This chain links TRBV2 with TRBJ2-6, with D uncertain. Germline lookup yields CDR1 SNHLY and CDR2 FYNNEI. Trimming removed 3 bases at V and 3 bases at J, with 6 bases between. The CDR3 extends over 14 amino acids. The chain's CDR3 is CASSEVYGANVLTF. The CDR3 DNA reads as TGTGCCAGCAGTGAGGTCTATGGGGCCAACGTCCTGACTTTC.

The CDR3 spells CASRTGGVEGYTF. The DNA of the CDR3 is TGTGCCAGCAGGACAGGGGGAGTTGAGGGCTACACCTTC. V and J are TRBV7-2 and TRBJ1-2, with TRBD1 matching 9 bases. Trimming cost V 6 bases and J 8 bases; bases outside gene matches: 7. The CDR3 has 13 residues. Looked up from germline, CDR1 is SGHTA and CDR2 is FQGNSA.

This chain links TRBV7-2 with TRBJ2-1, with 15 bases aligning to TRBD2. The germline gives CDR1 SGHTA, CDR2 FQGNSA. The V gene end was trimmed by 4 bases and the J gene end by 10 bases; junction bases not matched to a gene: 5. CDR3 length: 15 amino acids. The CDR3 loop is CASSSGTSGGREQFF. The CDR3 nucleotides are TGTGCCAGCAGCTCTGGGACTAGCGGGGGGAGGGAGCAGTTCTTC. The variable domain in full, completed from reference TRBV7-2 and TRBJ2-1, reads GAGVSQSPSNKVTEKGKDVELRCDPISGHTALYWYRQSLGQGLEFLIYFQGNSAPDKSGLPSDRFSAERTGGSVSTLTIQRTQQEDSAVYLCASSSGTSGGREQFFGPGTRLTVL.

This chain uses TRBV10-2 with TRBJ1-5; 9 bases fit TRBD1. V shed 7 bases and J 5 bases; nucleotides not matched to a gene: 9. Germline V gives CDR1 WSHSY, CDR2 SAAADI. This CDR3 is 15 amino acids long. CDR3: CASTESGQGYQPQHF. The DNA of the CDR3 is TGCGCCAGCACCGAATCGGGACAGGGCTATCAGCCCCAGCATTTT.

This chain links TRBV7-8 with TRBJ1-5; D is unresolved. Trimming removed 0 bases at V and 6 bases at J, with 9 bases between. This CDR3 contains 14 residues. Germline CDR1 is SGHVS and CDR2 is FQNEAQ. CDR3 sequence reads: CASSLARIGQPQHF. CDR3 nucleotides: TGTGCCAGCAGCTTAGCGCGAATTGGTCAGCCCCAGCATTTT.

V is TRBV7-2 and J is TRBJ2-2; D not resolved. Deletions cut 0 bases from V and 1 base from J, with 6 bases between. Germline lookup yields CDR1 SGHTA and CDR2 FQGNSA. The CDR3 sequence is 15 residues long. The CDR3 loop is CASSLAGLNTGELFF. Here the CDR3 DNA reads TGTGCCAGCAGCTTAGCCGGCCTGAACACCGGGGAGCTGTTTTTT.

In DNA form, the CDR3 reads TGTGCCAGCAGTTCCTACCGGGACTATTACGAGCAGTACTTC. This encodes CASSSYRDYYEQYF. V and J are TRBV27 and TRBJ2-7; 7 bases agree with TRBD2. Trimming cost V 4 bases and J 4 bases; bases outside gene matches: 7. CDR1 and CDR2 (germline): MNHEY, SMNVEV (reference sequence). The CDR3 spans 14 residues.

This chain connects TRBV27 to TRBJ1-1; D not resolved. V lost 5 bases and J lost 5, with 12 bases in between. From germline, CDR1 is MNHEY and CDR2 SMNVEV (reference sequence). The CDR3 sequence is 13 residues long. The DNA for the CDR3 is TGTGCCAGCAGTAGGTTTGGGGAGACTGAAGCTTTCTTT. It yields the protein CASSRFGETEAFF.

This chain links TRBV19 with TRBJ2-3, with D tentatively TRBD1 or TRBD2 (5 bases each). The CDR3 spans 12 residues. With 5 bases removed from V and 9 bases from J, the gap between germline ends came to 12 bases. The V gene's germline CDR1 is LNHDA and CDR2 SQIVND (reference sequence). CDR3 in amino acids: CASSLGELTQYF. Here the CDR3 DNA reads TGTGCCAGTAGTTTAGGGGAGCTCACGCAGTATTTT.

The chain carries TRBV27 and TRBJ2-7, with D hard to call. The CDR3 loop spans 14 amino acids. Trimming left V 6 bases short and J 0 bases short, with 12 bases between. The V gene's germline CDR1 is MNHEY and CDR2 SMNVEV (reference sequence). The CDR3 region has the DNA TGTGCCAGCAGCCGCGGCATGAGCTCCTACGAGCAGTACTTC. This encodes CASSRGMSSYEQYF.

This rearrangement joins TRBV5-5 to TRBJ2-1; 10 bases align to TRBD1. The CDR3 runs 16 residues. J was trimmed by 7 bases and V by 4 bases; bases with no gene match: 11. CDR1 and CDR2 (germline): SGHKS, YYEKEE (reference sequence). The CDR3, as DNA: TGTGCCAGCAGCCTGGACCGGGACAGGGGATGGAATGAGCAGTTCTTC. Encoded protein: CASSLDRDRGWNEQFF.

The V call is TRBV6-5, the J call TRBJ2-1; maybe TRBD1 (6 bases). The CDR3 is made up of 13 amino acids. With 6 bases removed from V and 4 bases from J, the gap between germline ends came to 10 bases. From germline, CDR1 is MNHEY and CDR2 SVGAGI. The CDR3 DNA is TGTGCCAGCAGACAGGGACGGTACAATGAGCAGTTCTTC. Amino acid sequence: CASRQGRYNEQFF.

V gene TRBV11-3 combines with J gene TRBJ2-3; 8 bases agree with TRBD2. This CDR3 comprises 16 residues. Germline V lookup: CDR1 SGHNT, CDR2 YENEEA. V was pared by 2 bases and J by 5 bases, with 9 bases of the junction left unmatched. The DNA for the CDR3 is TGTGCCAGCAGCTTACTTCCAGCGGGAGTGAAAGATACGCAGTATTTT. Amino acids: CASSLLPAGVKDTQYF.

This chain connects TRBV10-3 to TRBJ1-4, with D maybe TRBD1 (5 bases). Trimming took 2 bases from V and 8 from J, leaving 21 bases between them. CDR1 is ENHRY and CDR2 is SYGVKD in the germline V gene. This CDR3 has 17 amino acids. CDR3 sequence (DNA): TGTGCCATCAGTGAGCTAGGAGGGACCGACGTTTTGGAAAAACTGTTTTTT. Encoded protein: CAISELGGTDVLEKLFF.

For the CDR3, the DNA is TGTGCCTGGAGTGCCGGGACCCCCGAAGGAAAAGCTTTCTTT. Amino acids: CAWSAGTPEGKAFF. V gene TRBV30 combines with J gene TRBJ1-1; D might be TRBD1 (5 bases). Trimming pared 1 base from V and 9 bases from J, leaving 18 bases between. There are 14 residues in the CDR3. From germline, CDR1 is GTSNPN and CDR2 SVGIG (reference sequence).

The chain carries TRBV6-1 and TRBJ2-7, with D perhaps TRBD2 (6 bases). CDR3 length: 14 residues. The germline V gene has CDR1 MNHNS and CDR2 SASEGT. Between the trimmed V and J ends, which lost 4 bases and 5 bases, there was a span of 15 bases. The CDR3 sequence: CASSAYGEVDEQYF. Here the CDR3 DNA reads TGTGCCAGCAGTGCATATGGGGAGGTAGACGAGCAGTACTTC.

This chain joins TRBV27 and TRBJ2-1; TRBD2 matches at 10 bases. V dropped 4 bases and J dropped 3; count of bases not matched to a gene: 9. Germline CDR1 and CDR2: MNHEY and SMNVEV (reference sequence). The CDR3 spans 17 residues. The CDR3 DNA reads as TGTGCCAGCAGTTACATTCAGCGGGGGGGCTACTACAATGAGCAGTTCTTC. Residues: CASSYIQRGGYYNEQFF.

The genes are TRBV7-8 and TRBJ2-2; the D gene is possibly TRBD2 (5 bases). The CDR3 consists of 16 residues. The germline V gene has CDR1 SGHVS and CDR2 FQNEAQ. Trimming shortened V by 1 base and J by 4 bases, and 13 bases separated the two germline ends. CDR3 amino acids: CASSLDWAGLTGELFF. Written as DNA, the CDR3 is TGTGCCAGCAGCTTAGACTGGGCAGGACTCACCGGGGAGCTGTTTTTT.

J is TRBJ1-6 and V is TRBV2; D is undetermined. The CDR3 sequence is 16 residues long. Germline loops: CDR1 SNHLY, CDR2 FYNNEI. V lost 1 base and J 6 bases, leaving 13 bases between the germline ends. In DNA, the CDR3 is TGTGCCAGCAGTGAAGTGACTTCTAGGGTTAATTCACCCCTCCACTTT. Translated: CASSEVTSRVNSPLHF.

This chain connects TRBV28 to TRBJ1-5; D not certain. Deletions cut 2 bases from V and 5 bases from J, with 7 bases between. Germline V gene sequence: CDR1 MDHEN, CDR2 SYDVKM. This CDR3 has 13 residues. This CDR3 is CASSLVIDQPQHF. The CDR3 region has the DNA TGTGCCAGCAGTTTAGTCATTGATCAGCCCCAGCATTTT.

The chain combines TRBV5-4 with TRBJ2-5; a weak D match, TRBD2 (6 bases). In germline, CDR1 is SGHNT, CDR2 YYREEE (reference sequence). V was clipped by 4 bases and J by 5 bases, with 21 bases between them. The CDR3 consists of 16 residues. The CDR3 DNA reads as TGTGCCAGCAGCCCGCCTGAGCGGATAGGAGGGGAGACCCAGTACTTC. Its protein is CASSPPERIGGETQYF.

V and J are TRBV20-1 and TRBJ1-4; D is ambiguous. V gave up 6 bases and J gave up 7 bases, with 3 bases separating them. CDR1 and CDR2 from the germline V gene are DFQATT and SNEGSKA (reference sequence). The CDR3 runs to 9 residues. The CDR3 region is CSATEKLFF. CDR3 nucleotide sequence: TGCAGTGCGACTGAAAAACTGTTTTTT.

The rearrangement joins TRBV5-1 to TRBJ2-7, with 10 bases identical to TRBD1. Germline V gene sequence: CDR1 SGHRS, CDR2 YFSETQ. There are 15 residues in the CDR3. Germline trimming cut 0 bases from V and 4 bases from J; bases unmatched to any gene: 4. The CDR3 loop reads CASSLVPGQGYEQYF. CDR3 sequence (DNA): TGCGCCAGCAGCTTGGTGCCGGGACAGGGGTACGAGCAGTACTTC. Using reference TRBV5-1 and TRBJ2-7 for the parts outside the CDR3, the full variable domain is KAGVTQTPRYLIKTRGQQVTLSCSPISGHRSVSWYQQTPGQGLQFLFEYFSETQRNKGNFPGRFSGRQFSNSRSEMNVSTLELGDSALYLCASSLVPGQGYEQYFGPGTRLTVT.

The V gene is TRBV2, the J gene TRBJ2-1; the D call may be TRBD1 or TRBD2 (6 bases each). CDR3 length: 13 residues. Germline V gene sequence: CDR1 SNHLY, CDR2 FYNNEI. Trimming took off 7 bases at V and 9 bases at J, with 16 bases between the two ends. The CDR3 region is CASTEGGYGEQFF. The CDR3 coding sequence is TGTGCCAGCACCGAGGGGGGTTATGGTGAGCAGTTCTTC.

The chain's CDR3 is CASSEGGYEQYF. DNA for the CDR3: TGTGCCAGCTCAGAGGGAGGCTACGAGCAGTACTTC. The rearrangement joins TRBV2 to TRBJ2-7; D may be TRBD2 (6 bases). V lost 8 bases to trimming and J lost 3 bases, with 11 bases between them. The CDR3 has 12 amino acids. Germline CDR1 SNHLY, CDR2 FYNNEI.

The gene calls are TRBV28 and TRBJ1-1, with D hard to call. The germline V and J ends were trimmed by 4 bases and 0 bases, with 12 bases remaining between them. The length of the CDR3 is 15 residues. Looked up from germline, CDR1 is MDHEN and CDR2 is SYDVKM. Here the CDR3 reads CASSSPGPLNTEAFF. DNA of the CDR3: TGTGCCAGCAGTTCCCCAGGACCTCTGAACACTGAAGCTTTCTTT.

The J gene is TRBJ2-1, the V gene TRBV6-6; D remains ambiguous. V lost 10 bases and J 0 bases, leaving 13 bases between the germline ends. CDR3 length: 14 residues. Germline assignment: CDR1 MNHNY and CDR2 SVGAGI (reference sequence). CDR3 amino acids: CATEVDASYNEQFF. CDR3 nucleotide sequence: TGTGCCACCGAGGTGGATGCCTCCTACAATGAGCAGTTCTTC.

This clone showed up just a few times. V gene TRBV10-3 combines with J gene TRBJ2-7; 9 bases are a match to TRBD1. The CDR3 spans 13 residues. Trimming cost V 10 bases and J 4 bases; bases outside gene matches: 8. Germline V gene sequence: CDR1 ENHRY, CDR2 SYGVKD. In nucleotides, the CDR3 is TGTGCCAGCGGACAGGGGTTGGTATACGAGCAGTACTTC. Encoded protein: CASGQGLVYEQYF.

This chain uses TRBV7-2 with TRBJ2-7; 7 bases match TRBD2. The CDR3 totals 18 residues. Germline CDR1 reads SGHTA; CDR2 reads FQGNSA. V was clipped by 5 bases and J by 9 bases; unmatched bases: 25. The CDR3 bases are TGTGCCAGCAGCCAACATGCTTCGGGAGGCGGGACCCCCACTCTGCAGTACTTC. Translation gives CASSQHASGGGTPTLQYF.

This chain uses TRBV7-2 with TRBJ2-5; 9 positions agree with TRBD1. This CDR3 is 16 amino acids long. The J segment lost 7 bases and the V segment lost 4 bases, leaving 13 bases of the junction unmatched. Germline V gene data show CDR1 as SGHTA and CDR2 as FQGNSA. CDR3 sequence: CASSYTPGQGQGTQYF. The CDR3 DNA follows: TGTGCCAGCAGCTACACGCCGGGACAGGGTCAGGGGACCCAGTACTTC.

The chain carries TRBV5-1 and TRBJ2-3; 10 bases are shared with TRBD2. Trimming removed 1 base from V and 5 bases from J; junction bases left unmatched: 4. The CDR3 extends over 15 amino acids. CDR1 is SGHRS and CDR2 is YFSETQ in the germline V gene. Here the CDR3 DNA reads TGCGCCAGCAGCTTGAGCGGGGGGGCAATAGATACGCAGTATTTT. Amino acids: CASSLSGGAIDTQYF.